This TCR beta chain was found in a study of T-cell reconstitution after alpha-beta-depleted transplantation in children listed by TCRdb under 2016. About the study as a whole: Using TCR repertoire profiling, the study followed T-cell immune reconstitution in a quantitative way in children after TCRalphabeta/CD19-depleted allogeneic hematopoietic cell transplantation.

Library prep was done by PCR. Sequencing was performed on an Illumina HiSeq 2500. Molecular barcoding was employed in the preparation of TCR libraries, with unique molecular identifiers being used to normalize TCRbeta repertoire quantification. The public reads were run again by TCRdb, first through fastp at Q25 and then through MiXCR, and only productive beta chains were kept. Under each unique CDR3 protein, matching rows form one entry showing the most common genes and DNA. This sample is represented by more than 200,000 distinct CDR3 sequences; around 9.7% of them were singletons. Of the sample, around 5.1% is held by the ten largest clones. This clonotype was observed many times. Its target antigen remains unknown. Per-nucleotide qualities are absent, and no much larger clonotype sits a single base away. From the cysteine up to the phenylalanine, the CDR3 has a length of 15 residues. CDR3 DNA only is kept here, 45 bases in frame from base 1. According to the germline V gene, CDR1 reads SGHRS and CDR2 reads YFSETQ. V ends up 3 bases short and J 8 bases short, with an unmatched junction base count of 11.

Sequenced here: PBMCs from the stem cell graft donor, sampled from the stem cell graft. This sequence was found in a human donor who donated a stem cell graft to a child with SCID. Recombination connected TRBV5-1 to TRBJ1-2; 9 nucleotides in the junction match TRBD1. The CDR3: CASSSLGDRDKGYTF. The nucleotides read TGCGCCAGCAGCTCGCTCGGGGACAGGGATAAAGGCTACACCTTC.